This TCR beta chain stems from a study of T cells in Graves' hyperthyroidism and ophthalmopathy. This clonotype was detected ten times or more. What it recognizes is unknown. The V end lost 4 bases, the J end lost 2 bases, and 14 bases lay between the germline ends. CDR1 and CDR2 (germline): SGHAT, FQNNGV. The CDR3 totals 15 residues. The CDR3 regions of TCR beta were amplified from RNA transcripts. Initially, a first-round RT-PCR of the TCR CDR3 employed the HTBI primer set. TCRdb used MiXCR to reprocess the multiplex PCR reads, holding one entry per CDR3 protein. The sample holds about 270,000 distinct CDR3 sequences, 13% to 15% seen once. Whole-study findings and limits: Stable hyperthyroidism was separated from ophthalmopathy by a model based on 13 V-J features. Among thyroid clonotypes expanded above 0.001, most also appeared in blood.

The receptor was derived from a woman between 45 and 60 years old with Graves' hyperthyroidism that later progressed to Graves' ophthalmopathy. The chain has TRBV11-2 and TRBJ2-5, with a weak D call TRBD2 (5 bases). Material: blood. The CDR3 DNA reads TGTGCCAGCAGCTCGAGAGGGTACGGGCAAGAGACCCAGTACTTC. It translates to CASSSRGYGQETQYF.